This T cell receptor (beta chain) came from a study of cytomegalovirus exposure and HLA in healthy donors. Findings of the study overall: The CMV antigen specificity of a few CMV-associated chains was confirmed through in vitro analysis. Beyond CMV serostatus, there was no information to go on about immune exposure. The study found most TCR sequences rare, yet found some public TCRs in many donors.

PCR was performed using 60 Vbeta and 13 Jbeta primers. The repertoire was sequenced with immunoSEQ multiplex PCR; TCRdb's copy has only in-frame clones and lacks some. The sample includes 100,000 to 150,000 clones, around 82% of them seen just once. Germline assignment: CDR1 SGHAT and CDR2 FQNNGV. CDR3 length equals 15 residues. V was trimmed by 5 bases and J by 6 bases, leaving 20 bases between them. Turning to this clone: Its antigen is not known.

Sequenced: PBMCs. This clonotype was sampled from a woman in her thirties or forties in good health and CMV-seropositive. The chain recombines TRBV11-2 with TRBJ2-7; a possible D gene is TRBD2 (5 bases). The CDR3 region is CASSVGRLGLSEQYF. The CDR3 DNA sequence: TGTGCCAGCAGCGTTGGGAGACTTGGCCTTTCCGAGCAGTACTTC.